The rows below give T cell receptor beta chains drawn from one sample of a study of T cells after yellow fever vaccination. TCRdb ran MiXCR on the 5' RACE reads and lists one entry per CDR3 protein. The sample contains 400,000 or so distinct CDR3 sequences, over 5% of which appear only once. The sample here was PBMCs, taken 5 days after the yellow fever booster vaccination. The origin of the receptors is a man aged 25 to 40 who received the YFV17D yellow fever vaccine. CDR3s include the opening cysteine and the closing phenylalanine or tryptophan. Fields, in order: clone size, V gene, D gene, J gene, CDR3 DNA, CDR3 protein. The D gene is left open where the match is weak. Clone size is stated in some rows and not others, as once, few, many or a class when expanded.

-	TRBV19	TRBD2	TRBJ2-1	TGTGCCAGTAGTGCCCTAATCGGGGGGTCCTACAATGAGCAGTTCTTC	CASSALIGGSYNEQFF
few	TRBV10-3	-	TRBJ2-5	TGTGCCATCAGTGAACTGGGAAAGACCCAGTACTTC	CAISELGKTQYF
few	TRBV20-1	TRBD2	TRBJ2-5	TGCAGTGCTAGAGCCTCGCGGGAGAGTCTGGAGACCCAGTACTTC	CSARASRESLETQYF
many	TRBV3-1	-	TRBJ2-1	TGTGCCAGCAGCCAGTCAGAGAACCCCTACAATGAGCAGTTCTTC	CASSQSENPYNEQFF
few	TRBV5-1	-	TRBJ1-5	TGCGCCAGCAGCTTGGGGGGCGGCGCCTACAATAGCAATCAGCCCCAGCATTTT	CASSLGGGAYNSNQPQHF
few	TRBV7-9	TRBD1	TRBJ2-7	TGTGCCAGCAGCTTAATGGACAGGACCTACGAGCAGTACTTC	CASSLMDRTYEQYF
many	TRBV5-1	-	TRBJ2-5	TGCGCCAGCAGCGAGACACTCCTCCGGGAGACCCAGTACTTC	CASSETLLRETQYF
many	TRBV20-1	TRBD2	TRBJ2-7	TGCAGTGCAGAAGATAGCGGGAACTCCTACGAGCAGTACTTC	CSAEDSGNSYEQYF
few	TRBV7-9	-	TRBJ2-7	TGTGCCAGCAGCCCTCTTGGGGCCCTCTACGAGCAGTACTTC	CASSPLGALYEQYF
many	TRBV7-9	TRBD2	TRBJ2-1	TGTGCCAGCAGCCCAATCGGGGGGAAGAGCTCCTACAATGAGCAGTTCTTC	CASSPIGGKSSYNEQFF
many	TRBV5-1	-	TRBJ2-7	TGCGCCAGCAGCTTGAGTCAGGGCAACGAGCAGTACTTC	CASSLSQGNEQYF
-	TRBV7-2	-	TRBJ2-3	TGTGCCCTAGAGGATGGGGGTGGCGGGGGCACAGATACGCAGTATTTT	CALEDGGGGGTDTQYF
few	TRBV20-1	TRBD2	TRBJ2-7	TGCAGTGCTAGTTTGACTAGCGGGAGGACCGAGCAGTACTTC	CSASLTSGRTEQYF
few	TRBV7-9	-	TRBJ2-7	TGTGCCAGCAGCTTAGTAAGGGACCTGCCTACAGAGCAGTACTTC	CASSLVRDLPTEQYF
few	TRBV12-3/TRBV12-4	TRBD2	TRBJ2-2	TGTGCCAGCAAAGGGACTAGCGGGATTAACACCGGGGAGCTGTTTTTT	CASKGTSGINTGELFF
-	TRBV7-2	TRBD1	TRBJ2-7	TGTGCCAGCAGTCGGGACAGGGGAAAGTCCTACGAGCAGTACTTC	CASSRDRGKSYEQYF
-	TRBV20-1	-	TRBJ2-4	TGCAGTGTATTTGTTGGGGCCAAAAACATTCAGTACTTC	CSVFVGAKNIQYF
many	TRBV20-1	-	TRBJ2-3	TGCAGTGCTTCTCCTCAGGCAGATACGCAGTATTTT	CSASPQADTQYF
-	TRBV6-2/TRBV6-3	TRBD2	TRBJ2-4	TGTGCCAGCAGTTACCTCCCACCCCAGACTAGCTGGCAGTACTTC	CASSYLPPQTSWQYF
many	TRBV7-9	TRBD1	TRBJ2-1	TGTGCCAGCAGAACCTCCCCGGGACAGAGCTCCTACAATGAGCAGTTCTTC	CASRTSPGQSSYNEQFF
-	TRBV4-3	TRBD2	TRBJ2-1	TGCGCCAGCAGCCAAGACACCCCTAAAGCGGGAGCACGCAATGAGCAGTTCTTC	CASSQDTPKAGARNEQFF
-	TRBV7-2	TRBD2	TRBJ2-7	TGTGCCAGCAGCTTCGTGGGGACTAACCACTACGAGCAGTACTTC	CASSFVGTNHYEQYF
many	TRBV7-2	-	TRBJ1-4	TGTGCCAGCAGCCCAACCCGGGGGTTGAATGAAAAACTGTTTTTT	CASSPTRGLNEKLFF
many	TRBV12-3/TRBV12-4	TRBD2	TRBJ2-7	TGTGCCAGCAGCACTAGCGGGGAACTCTACGAGCAGTACTTC	CASSTSGELYEQYF